A selection of T cell receptor beta chains follows, all from one sample in a study of T cells in Graves' hyperthyroidism and ophthalmopathy. TCRdb passed the multiplex PCR reads through MiXCR, listing each CDR3 protein once. The sample includes roughly 570,000 distinct CDR3 sequences, roughly 50% of them seen just once. Sequencing input: peripheral blood or thyroid tissue (not recorded which). The receptors stem from a young woman with Graves' hyperthyroidism. Both conserved end residues are part of each CDR3. The order of the fields is CDR3 protein, CDR3 DNA, D gene, clone size, V gene, J gene. The D gene is left open where the match is weak. For some rows the clone size is stated as once, few or many, or as a class when expanded; others skip it.

cdr3_aa: CASSYSTAGGNSPLHF
cdr3_nt: TGTGCCAGCAGTTACTCGACGGCCGGGGGTAATTCACCCCTCCACTTT
d_call: .
clone_size: few
v_call: TRBV6-5
j_call: TRBJ1-6

cdr3_aa: CASSYRTGDTQYF
cdr3_nt: TGTGCCAGTAGTTATAGAACCGGGGATACGCAGTATTTT
d_call: .
clone_size: .
v_call: TRBV19
j_call: TRBJ2-3

cdr3_aa: CASRKGQIYGYTF
cdr3_nt: TGTGCCAGCAGGAAGGGACAAATCTATGGCTACACCTTC
d_call: .
clone_size: many
v_call: TRBV6-5
j_call: TRBJ1-2

cdr3_aa: CAMAGQELFF
cdr3_nt: TGTGCCATGGCCGGACAGGAACTGTTTTTT
d_call: TRBD1
clone_size: .
v_call: TRBV10-3
j_call: TRBJ1-4

cdr3_aa: CASSSVTSGRYEQYF
cdr3_nt: TGTGCCAGCAGTTCCGTAACTAGCGGGAGGTACGAGCAGTACTTC
d_call: TRBD2
clone_size: many
v_call: TRBV6-5
j_call: TRBJ2-7

cdr3_aa: CASSSGGGESQYF
cdr3_nt: TGTGCCAGCAGCTCCGGGGGGGGAGAGTCCCAGTACTTC
d_call: TRBD2
clone_size: .
v_call: TRBV7-3
j_call: TRBJ2-5

cdr3_aa: CAITGQGADTIYF
cdr3_nt: TGTGCCATCACTGGACAGGGGGCAGACACCATATATTTT
d_call: TRBD1
clone_size: many
v_call: TRBV10-3
j_call: TRBJ1-3

cdr3_aa: CATSREGIKQFF
cdr3_nt: TGTGCCACCAGCAGAGAGGGCATAAAGCAGTTCTTC
d_call: .
clone_size: few
v_call: TRBV15
j_call: TRBJ2-1

cdr3_aa: CASSGQGISYEHF
cdr3_nt: TGTGCCAGCAGTGGACAGGGGATTTCCTACGAGCATTTT
d_call: TRBD1
clone_size: .
v_call: TRBV2
j_call: TRBJ1-5

cdr3_aa: CSVAAGDQPQHF
cdr3_nt: TGCAGCGTTGCGGCAGGGGATCAGCCCCAGCATTTT
d_call: .
clone_size: many
v_call: TRBV29-1
j_call: TRBJ1-5

cdr3_aa: CAWKRQSYEQYF
cdr3_nt: TGTGCCTGGAAACGGCAGTCCTACGAGCAGTACTTC
d_call: .
clone_size: few
v_call: TRBV30
j_call: TRBJ2-7

cdr3_aa: CSARRGGTNEKLFF
cdr3_nt: TGCAGTGCTAGAAGGGGGGGCACTAATGAAAAACTGTTTTTT
d_call: .
clone_size: many
v_call: TRBV20-1
j_call: TRBJ1-4

cdr3_aa: CASSIRGLGGNQPQHF
cdr3_nt: TGTGCCAGTAGTATCAGGGGGCTGGGGGGCAATCAGCCCCAGCATTTT
d_call: TRBD1
clone_size: many
v_call: TRBV19
j_call: TRBJ1-5

cdr3_aa: CASSLFTAGGFERYGYTF
cdr3_nt: TGTGCCAGCAGCTTGTTTACGGCCGGGGGCTTTGAGCGCTATGGCTACACCTTC
d_call: .
clone_size: few
v_call: TRBV5-4
j_call: TRBJ1-2

cdr3_aa: CSHGGTEAFF
cdr3_nt: TGCAGTCATGGGGGCACTGAAGCTTTCTTT
d_call: .
clone_size: many
v_call: TRBV20-1
j_call: TRBJ1-1

cdr3_aa: CASSGPGPTRAGANVLTF
cdr3_nt: TGTGCCAGCAGCGGCCCGGGACCGACCCGCGCTGGGGCCAACGTCCTGACTTTC
d_call: .
clone_size: .
v_call: TRBV7-9
j_call: TRBJ2-6

cdr3_aa: CASSLTGSLGAFF
cdr3_nt: TGTGCCAGCAGCTTGACAGGTTCCCTGGGAGCTTTCTTT
d_call: .
clone_size: .
v_call: TRBV7-9
j_call: TRBJ1-1

cdr3_aa: CASTPGLGRTDTQYF
cdr3_nt: TGTGCCAGCACCCCTGGACTAGGGCGCACAGATACGCAGTATTTT
d_call: TRBD2
clone_size: many
v_call: TRBV2
j_call: TRBJ2-3

cdr3_aa: CSVRENRGSKKLFF
cdr3_nt: TGCAGCGTCCGAGAGAACAGGGGATCGAAAAAACTGTTTTTT
d_call: TRBD1
clone_size: many
v_call: TRBV29-1
j_call: TRBJ1-4

cdr3_aa: CASRRQGEDYGYTF
cdr3_nt: TGTGCCAGCAGACGTCAGGGGGAGGACTATGGCTACACCTTC
d_call: TRBD1
clone_size: many
v_call: TRBV6-6
j_call: TRBJ1-2

cdr3_aa: CASSLTSGRAREGEQYF
cdr3_nt: TGTGCCAGCAGCCTGACTAGCGGGAGGGCTCGGGAGGGGGAGCAGTACTTC
d_call: TRBD2
clone_size: few
v_call: TRBV7-9
j_call: TRBJ2-7

cdr3_aa: CASGWRDPRSSYNSPLHF
cdr3_nt: TGTGCCAGCGGTTGGAGAGACCCACGGAGCTCCTATAATTCACCCCTCCACTTT
d_call: .
clone_size: few
v_call: TRBV27
j_call: TRBJ1-6